This T cell receptor (beta chain) emerged from a study of T cell clones after liver transplantation. Produced via immunoSEQ multiplex PCR; TCRdb's table is partial and in-frame only. The sample gives fewer than 20,000 clones, 75% to 90% of which show up once; around 13% is in the top ten. Findings and limits, study-wide: Post-transplant, graft-donor-reactive CD4 TCRbeta sequences in blood dropped significantly in 5 of 8 subjects.

This clone was counted a single time. The antigen is unknown. The length of the CDR3 is 19 residues. Germline loops: CDR1 SNHLY, CDR2 FYNNEI. Trimming removed 8 bases from V and 1 base from J; junction bases left unmatched: 19. This clonotype originated in a human donor who received a liver transplant. V gene TRBV2 combines with J gene TRBJ2-1; 8 bases agree with TRBD1. The source material was CD8+ T cells from blood, sampled before liver transplant. This chain's CDR3 is CASAGQGGGILRSYNEQFF. The CDR3 region has the DNA TGTGCCAGCGCCGGACAGGGAGGAGGGATTTTGCGGTCCTACAATGAGCAGTTCTTC.